Sequencing of this TCR beta chain was carried out in a study of CD8 T cells in Susac syndrome. From germline, CDR1 is MNHNY and CDR2 SVGAGI (reference sequence). The CDR3 extends over 14 amino acids. V gave up 6 bases and J gave up 4 bases, with 13 bases separating them. RNA in amounts of roughly 0.5 to 1 ug was reverse transcribed with random hexamers. The CDR3 of TCR beta was amplified by immunoSEQ multiplex PCR across 54 Vbeta and 13 Jbeta. TCRdb re-derived calls from the immunoSEQ multiplex PCR reads in MiXCR, one entry per CDR3 protein. The repertoire holds some 200,000 distinct CDR3 sequences, with 91% as singletons.

The genes are TRBV6-6 and TRBJ1-5; TRBD1 might be the D (5 bases). The sequencing input was CD4+ T cells from PBMCs. The TCR was taken from a human donor with Susac syndrome. The CDR3 loop reads CASSLDSPNQPQHF. CDR3 in DNA: TGTGCCAGCAGCCTTGACAGTCCAAATCAGCCCCAGCATTTT.